The 11 T cell receptor beta chains below were found in one sample sequenced in a study of neurological immune-mediated disorders. TCRdb redid the calling of the 5' RACE reads with MiXCR, one entry per CDR3 protein. The data show tens of thousands of distinct CDR3 sequences, about 5.8% seen once. Sequences were obtained from CD4+ T cells from blood. The receptor source for this set is a woman aged 18-30 years with multiple sclerosis.

In its sample, this clonotype was seen a few times. Its ends do not fully match the called genes, so a read error is possible. V usage is TRBV7-7 and J usage is TRBJ2-2; D unresolved. The CDR3 has 13 residues. Germline V lookup: CDR1 SSHAT, CDR2 FNYEAQ (reference sequence). CDR3 bases: TGTGCTAGCAGCTTAGTCGACCCAGGGGAGCTGTTTTTT. The encoded protein is CASSLVDPGELFF.

In its sample, this clonotype was seen a few times. This chain uses TRBV20-1 with TRBJ1-1, with 7 bases lining up with TRBD1. V was pared by 6 bases and J by 3 bases, with 4 bases of the junction left unmatched. CDR3 length: 12 residues. The V gene's germline CDR1 is DFQATT and CDR2 SNEGSKA (reference sequence). As DNA, the CDR3 is TGCAGTGCCCAAACAGGGGACACTGAAGCTTTCTTT. Its translation is CSAQTGDTEAFF.

Many counts were recorded for this clonotype. The rearrangement uses TRBV11-2 and TRBJ2-2; tentatively, D is TRBD1 (7 bases). With 2 bases removed from V and 5 bases from J, the gap between germline ends came to 9 bases. CDR1 and CDR2 from the germline V gene are SGHAT and FQNNGV. The CDR3 consists of 14 residues. CDR3 sequence (DNA): TGTGCCAGCAGCTTACAGGGGGGAACCGGGGAGCTGTTTTTT. Amino acids: CASSLQGGTGELFF. Drawing the rest from reference TRBV11-2 and TRBJ2-2, the complete variable domain is EAGVAQSPRYKIIEKRQSVAFWCNPISGHATLYWYQQILGQGPKLLIQFQNNGVVDDSQLPKDRFSAERLKGVDSTLKIQPAKLEDSAVYLCASSLQGGTGELFFGEGSRLTVL.

This clonotype appeared many times. The chain couples TRBV5-6 to TRBJ2-3; perhaps TRBD2 as D (5 bases). The germline V and J ends were trimmed by 4 bases and 2 bases, with 17 bases remaining between them. The length of the CDR3 is 16 residues. The germline gives CDR1 SGHDT, CDR2 YYEEEE. The DNA of the CDR3 is TGTGCCAGCAGCGTACGGGATAAGACATTCACAGATACGCAGTATTTT. Protein sequence: CASSVRDKTFTDTQYF.

This clonotype was seen at least ten times. V and J are TRBV7-2 and TRBJ1-1; D gene ambiguous. CDR1 and CDR2 from the germline V gene are SGHTA and FQGNSA. V lost 5 bases and J lost 0, with 13 bases in between. This CDR3 is 15 amino acids long. The CDR3 sequence: CASSLLGSMNTEAFF. The CDR3 DNA reads as TGTGCCAGCAGCCTATTAGGGAGTATGAACACTGAAGCTTTCTTT.

The sample holds many counts of this clonotype. The CDR3: CASTRPRGRAEGTDTQYF. In DNA, the CDR3 is TGTGCCAGCACTCGACCCCGGGGACGCGCCGAGGGGACAGATACGCAGTATTTT. This chain joins TRBV12-3 or TRBV12-4 and TRBJ2-3; TRBD1 or TRBD2 may be the D gene (5 bases each). Between the trimmed V and J ends, which lost 7 bases and 3 bases, there was a span of 26 bases. The CDR3 covers 18 residues.

This clonotype showed up many times. J is TRBJ2-5 and V is TRBV7-2; 9 nucleotides agree with TRBD2. The V gene's germline CDR1 is SGHTA and CDR2 FQGNSA. V dropped 3 bases and J dropped 11; count of bases not matched to a gene: 19. There are 17 residues in the CDR3. CDR3 bases: TGTGCCAGCAGCTTTTTAATCGCTAGCGGGACCTTGGGGACACAGTACTTC. As protein: CASSFLIASGTLGTQYF. The full variable domain, completed using reference TRBV7-2 and TRBJ2-5, is GAGVSQSPSNKVTEKGKDVELRCDPISGHTALYWYRQSLGQGLEFLIYFQGNSAPDKSGLPSDRFSAERTGGSVSTLTIQRTQQEDSAVYLCASSFLIASGTLGTQYFGPGTRLLVL.

This clonotype was counted ten times or more. The chain links TRBV5-6 to TRBJ1-2, with unresolved D. Trimming shortened V by 4 bases and J by 0 bases, and 16 bases separated the two germline ends. The CDR3 is made up of 16 amino acids. Germline CDR1 SGHDT, CDR2 YYEEEE. Written as DNA, the CDR3 is TGTGCCAGCAGCCACGGGTGGGGTTACTCTAACTATGGCTACACCTTC. It is translated as CASSHGWGYSNYGYTF. Full variable domain (remainder filled in from reference TRBV5-6 and TRBJ1-2): DAGVTQSPTHLIKTRGQQVTLRCSPKSGHDTVSWYQQALGQGPQFIFQYYEEEERQRGNFPDRFSGHQFPNYSSELNVNALLLGDSALYLCASSHGWGYSNYGYTFGSGTRLTVV.

Comment on this clonotype: This may be a read error: a much more frequent sequence differs by one nucleotide. The V gene is TRBV5-1, the J gene TRBJ2-2, with 9 bases matching TRBD2. Germline V gene data show CDR1 as SGHRS and CDR2 as YFSETQ. The CDR3 consists of 15 residues. V lost 4 bases to trimming and J lost 7 bases; unmatched junction nucleotides: 8. CDR3 protein: CASSGLAGMHGELFF. For the CDR3, the DNA is TGCGCCAGCAGCGGGCTAGCGGGAATGCACGGGGAGCTGTTTTTT.

This clonotype has a count of ten or more. The chain has TRBV2 and TRBJ1-1; D not resolved. This CDR3 has 14 amino acids. Per germline, CDR1 SNHLY and CDR2 FYNNEI. V lost 1 base and J lost 0, with 6 bases in between. The CDR3 DNA is TGTGCCAGCAGTGAAGTAGGGCTGAACACTGAAGCTTTCTTT. Translation: CASSEVGLNTEAFF.

The chain couples TRBV25-1 to TRBJ2-5; 7 bases match TRBD1. V was clipped by 6 bases and J by 4 bases; unmatched bases: 8. Germline loops: CDR1 MGHDK, CDR2 SYGVNS. This CDR3 is built from 14 residues. In nucleotides, the CDR3 is TGTGCCAGCAGCCGGGAAAGGGACAGAGAGACCCAGTACTTC. This sequence encodes CASSRERDRETQYF.